These 30 T cell receptor beta chains were sequenced from one sample in a study of long-term antiretroviral therapy in people with HIV. Researchers ran immunoSEQ v3.0 at survey level. The method was immunoSEQ multiplex PCR; TCRdb's version includes in-frame clones alone and lacks a portion of them. The sample has around 30,000 clones; roughly 84% are singletons. The source material was unsorted PBMCs, sampled 0.4 years after starting antiretroviral therapy. These receptors came from a man aged 18 to 29 with HIV.

V and J are TRBV11-2 and TRBJ1-5; D is ambiguous. The V and J ends lost 1 base and 2 bases respectively, with 12 bases between them. CDR3 length: 16 amino acids. Germline CDR1 and CDR2: SGHAT and FQNNGV. The CDR3 spells CASSLVPTRRNQPQHF. For the CDR3, the DNA is TGTGCCAGCAGCTTAGTTCCCACCAGGCGCAATCAGCCCCAGCATTTT.

This clone has only a few counts. The chain links TRBV7-6 to TRBJ2-1; D not certain. The CDR3 contains 16 residues. Per germline, CDR1 SGHVS and CDR2 FNYEAQ. Trimming removed 5 bases from V and 0 bases from J, with 14 bases in between. The CDR3 reads CASSIDSVSSYNEQFF. The CDR3 bases are TGTGCCAGCAGCATAGACTCGGTCAGCTCCTACAATGAGCAGTTCTTC.

This clone came up once. The rearrangement joins TRBV9 to TRBJ2-2; D unresolved. The CDR3 sequence is 12 residues long. CDR1 SGDLS and CDR2 YYNGEE come from the germline V gene. Between the trimmed V and J ends, which lost 1 base and 3 bases, there was a span of 1 base. DNA of the CDR3: TGTGCCAGCAGCGTACACACCGGGGAGCTGTTTTTT. It translates to CASSVHTGELFF.

This clone showed up just a few times. The CDR3 coding sequence is TGTGCCAGCAGGGACCGCGGCAATCAGCCCCAGCATTTT. Its translation is CASRDRGNQPQHF. The genes are TRBV2 and TRBJ1-5; no firm D call. Germline loops: CDR1 SNHLY, CDR2 FYNNEI. Trimming took 6 bases from V and 2 from J, leaving 8 bases between them. The CDR3 consists of 13 residues. The whole variable domain, filled in from reference TRBV2 and TRBJ1-5, reads EPEVTQTPSHQVTQMGQEVILRCVPISNHLYFYWYRQILGQKVEFLVSFYNNEISEKSEIFDDQFSVERPDGSNFTLKIRSTKLEDSAMYFCASRDRGNQPQHFGDGTRLSIL.

The gene calls are TRBV19 and TRBJ2-7; D is unclear. Germline V gene sequence: CDR1 LNHDA, CDR2 SQIVND (reference sequence). The CDR3 contains 15 residues. Between the trimmed V and J ends, which lost 0 bases and 5 bases, there was a span of 14 bases. In DNA, the CDR3 is TGTGCCAGTAGTATAGAGGCTTTGAACTTGGACGAGCAGTACTTC. Amino acids: CASSIEALNLDEQYF.

This chain joins TRBV27 and TRBJ2-7, with 7 bases identical to TRBD1. The V gene's germline CDR1 is MNHEY and CDR2 SMNVEV (reference sequence). The CDR3 contains 14 residues. V shed 4 bases, J shed 4 bases, and the junction held 7 bases outside the gene matches. The CDR3 coding sequence is TGTGCCAGCAGTTCTCCGACAGGGACGTACGAGCAGTACTTC. Translation: CASSSPTGTYEQYF.

This clone was seen more than once but under ten times. This sequence joins TRBV6-1 and TRBJ1-1, with 8 bases that match TRBD1. The CDR3 runs to 14 residues. V lost 6 bases and J lost 4; bases outside the gene matches: 7. In germline, CDR1 is MNHNS, CDR2 SASEGT. CDR3 sequence: CASRQGAGGTEAFF. The CDR3 DNA reads TGTGCCAGCAGGCAGGGGGCTGGGGGCACTGAAGCTTTCTTT.

The chain is built from TRBV15 and TRBJ1-1, with D possibly being TRBD1 (6 bases). V lost 5 bases, J lost 1 base, and 17 bases lay in between. Germline V CDR1 and CDR2: LNHNV, YYDKDF (reference sequence). The CDR3 has 16 amino acids. CDR3 sequence: CATSRRRDTGNTEAFF. The CDR3 nucleotides are TGTGCCACCAGCCGGCGGCGGGACACAGGGAACACTGAAGCTTTCTTT. Drawing the rest from reference TRBV15 and TRBJ1-1, the complete variable domain is DAMVIQNPRYQVTQFGKPVTLSCSQTLNHNVMYWYQQKSSQAPKLLFHYYDKDFNNEADTPDNFQSRRPNTSFCFLDIRSPGLGDTAMYLCATSRRRDTGNTEAFFGQGTRLTVV.

This clone was found a few times. The identical CDR3 is also encoded by other nucleotide sequences in the sample. The chain carries TRBV9 and TRBJ1-1; D is ambiguous. This CDR3 region has 12 residues. V was cut by 5 bases and J by 7 bases, with 12 bases left in between. In germline, CDR1 is SGDLS, CDR2 YYNGEE. CDR3 bases: TGTGCCAGCAGTTTAGGGCAGGATGAAGCTTTCTTT. Encoded protein: CASSLGQDEAFF.

V is TRBV25-1 and J is TRBJ2-5; 7 nucleotides match TRBD2. With V trimmed by 5 bases and J by 4 bases, 10 bases remained unmatched. Germline V CDR1 and CDR2: MGHDK, SYGVNS. The length of the CDR3 is 15 residues. The CDR3 sequence: CASSSPAGMGETQYF. As DNA, the CDR3 is TGTGCCAGCAGTTCACCAGCGGGAATGGGAGAGACCCAGTACTTC.

V and J are TRBV11-2 and TRBJ1-1; D gene unclear. The CDR3 consists of 14 residues. Germline CDR1 is SGHAT and CDR2 is FQNNGV. The V end lost 4 bases, the J end lost 1 base, and 10 bases lay between the germline ends. DNA of the CDR3: TGTGCCAGCAGCTCCCTGCCCGAGAACACTGAAGCTTTCTTT. Translation: CASSSLPENTEAFF. Using reference TRBV11-2 and TRBJ1-1 for the parts outside the CDR3, the full variable domain is EAGVAQSPRYKIIEKRQSVAFWCNPISGHATLYWYQQILGQGPKLLIQFQNNGVVDDSQLPKDRFSAERLKGVDSTLKIQPAKLEDSAVYLCASSSLPENTEAFFGQGTRLTVV.

This chain uses TRBV19 with TRBJ2-1; D might be TRBD2 (6 bases). This CDR3 comprises 15 residues. Germline V gives CDR1 LNHDA, CDR2 SQIVND (reference sequence). V was shortened by 1 base and J by 0 bases, with 7 bases between the two germline ends. This chain's CDR3 is CASSIVTSSYNEQFF. The CDR3 DNA reads TGTGCCAGTAGTATAGTGACTAGCTCCTACAATGAGCAGTTCTTC.

The gene calls are TRBV4-3 and TRBJ2-7, with TRBD2 identical over 10 bases. The CDR3 loop spans 16 amino acids. Germline CDR1 is LGHNA and CDR2 is YSLEER. The J segment lost 2 bases and the V segment lost 0 bases, leaving 4 bases of the junction unmatched. CDR3: CASSQDSSGSPYEQYF. DNA for the CDR3: TGCGCCAGCAGCCAAGATTCTAGCGGGAGCCCCTACGAGCAGTACTTC.

This sequence joins TRBV13 and TRBJ2-1; 8 nucleotides match TRBD1. The CDR3 loop spans 16 amino acids. Unmatched junction bases numbered 12, after V lost 3 bases and J lost 8 bases. CDR1 and CDR2 from the germline V gene are PRHDT and FYEKMQ (reference sequence). The CDR3, as DNA: TGTGCCAGCAGCTTCTTCCAGGGGGCTCCTTTGGATGAGCAGTTCTTC. Amino acids: CASSFFQGAPLDEQFF.

CDR3 residues: CASSMGYRGFNEQFF. In DNA form, the CDR3 reads TGTGCCAGTAGTATGGGGTACAGGGGCTTTAATGAGCAGTTCTTC. The chain is built from TRBV19 and TRBJ2-1; the match to TRBD1 covers 7 bases. CDR1 is LNHDA and CDR2 is SQIVND in the germline V gene (reference sequence). V lost 3 bases to trimming and J lost 7 bases; unmatched junction nucleotides: 9. The CDR3 runs to 15 residues.

The genes are TRBV7-9 and TRBJ1-1; tentative D call: TRBD1 (5 bases). The CDR3 totals 14 residues. The V gene lost 3 bases and the J gene lost 4 bases, with 12 bases spanning the gap. Germline V gene lookup returns CDR1 SEHNR and CDR2 FQNEAQ (reference sequence). CDR3 residues: CASSLGGNPTEAFF. CDR3 DNA: TGTGCCAGCAGCTTGGGGGGAAACCCCACTGAAGCTTTCTTT.

The sample holds one count of this clone. The chain couples TRBV11-2 to TRBJ1-4, with 7 positions matching TRBD1. There are 17 residues in the CDR3. J was trimmed by 0 bases and V by 4 bases; bases with no gene match: 8. In germline, CDR1 is SGHAT, CDR2 FQNNGV. The CDR3 region is CASSSYRGPSTNEKLFF. The CDR3 region has the DNA TGTGCCAGCAGCTCATACAGGGGACCCTCAACTAATGAAAAACTGTTTTTT.

V and J are TRBV9 and TRBJ1-1, with TRBD1 identical over 7 bases. This CDR3 comprises 16 residues. Trimming cost V 3 bases and J 0 bases; bases outside gene matches: 8. Germline V CDR1 and CDR2: SGDLS, YYNGEE. The CDR3 coding sequence is TGTGCCAGCAGCGCCCGGGACAGTGAGATGAACACTGAAGCTTTCTTT. Translation gives CASSARDSEMNTEAFF.

The chain links TRBV14 to TRBJ1-2; a weak D match, TRBD1 (5 bases). The germline V and J ends were trimmed by 0 bases and 2 bases, with 19 bases remaining between them. In germline, CDR1 is SGHDN, CDR2 FVKESK. This CDR3 spans 18 amino acids. In DNA, the CDR3 is TGTGCCAGCAGCCAAGATAATAATAAGGGGAGACCAAACTATGGCTACACCTTC. This gives the protein CASSQDNNKGRPNYGYTF.

For the CDR3, the DNA is TGTGCCACACGGACAGTCTATGGCTACACCTTC. Translating gives CATRTVYGYTF. J is TRBJ1-2 and V is TRBV27, with a weak D call TRBD1 (6 bases). Germline V CDR1 and CDR2: MNHEY, SMNVEV (reference sequence). Trimming shortened V by 10 bases and J by 4 bases, and 10 bases separated the two germline ends. This CDR3 spans 11 amino acids.

The V gene is TRBV4-1, the J gene TRBJ1-5, with D maybe TRBD1 (5 bases). The CDR3 runs 15 residues. Germline V gene sequence: CDR1 MGHRA, CDR2 YSYEKL. With 1 base removed from V and 2 bases from J, the gap between germline ends came to 9 bases. The CDR3 DNA is TGCGCCAGCAGCCAAGTCGGGGGTGGCAATCAGCCCCAGCATTTT. The encoded protein is CASSQVGGGNQPQHF.

This chain joins TRBV9 and TRBJ2-7; a possible D gene is TRBD1 (5 bases). CDR1 is SGDLS and CDR2 is YYNGEE in the germline V gene. The CDR3 is made up of 14 amino acids. V was pared by 0 bases and J by 3 bases, with 10 bases between. The CDR3 DNA sequence: TGTGCCAGCAGCGTAGGAAACAGGAACTACGAGCAGTACTTC. Amino acids: CASSVGNRNYEQYF.

The chain joins TRBV6-1 to TRBJ2-7; TRBD1 matches 7 bases. The CDR3 totals 15 residues. CDR1 and CDR2 (germline): MNHNS, SASEGT. With V trimmed by 1 base and J by 1 base, 4 bases remained unmatched. This CDR3 is CASSEGDRASYEQYF. CDR3 bases: TGTGCCAGCAGTGAAGGGGACAGAGCTTCCTACGAGCAGTACTTC.

This rearrangement joins TRBV6-6 to TRBJ2-3; D gene ambiguous. Germline CDR1 MNHNY, CDR2 SVGAGI (reference sequence). Trimming stripped 8 bases from V and 0 bases from J, with 12 bases between. This CDR3 is built from 14 residues. In nucleotides, the CDR3 is TGTGCCAGCCAAAAGACGGTTAGCACAGATACGCAGTATTTT. Protein sequence: CASQKTVSTDTQYF.

This clone was seen only a few times. The chain has TRBV7-9 and TRBJ1-5; a weak D match, TRBD1 (5 bases). CDR3 length: 15 amino acids. Germline CDR1 and CDR2: SEHNR and FQNEAQ (reference sequence). V gave up 5 bases and J gave up 2 bases, with 13 bases separating them. DNA for the CDR3: TGTGCCAGCAGCCCAGGCCAGGGAGGCAATCAGCCCCAGCATTTT. As protein: CASSPGQGGNQPQHF.

The chain carries TRBV11-2 and TRBJ2-7; the match to TRBD1 covers 9 bases. Per germline, CDR1 SGHAT and CDR2 FQNNGV. This CDR3 has 14 amino acids. Unmatched junction bases numbered 5, after V lost 5 bases and J lost 3 bases. In DNA, the CDR3 is TGTGCCAGCAGCCTCTGGACAGGGGTCTACGAGCAGTACTTC. This gives the protein CASSLWTGVYEQYF. The whole variable domain, filled in from reference TRBV11-2 and TRBJ2-7, reads EAGVAQSPRYKIIEKRQSVAFWCNPISGHATLYWYQQILGQGPKLLIQFQNNGVVDDSQLPKDRFSAERLKGVDSTLKIQPAKLEDSAVYLCASSLWTGVYEQYFGPGTRLTVT.

The V and J genes are TRBV27 and TRBJ2-1, with 12 nucleotides matching TRBD1. Trimming at V came to 4 bases and at J to 3 bases, leaving 13 bases not matched to a gene. The CDR3 runs to 19 residues. CDR1 is MNHEY, CDR2 SMNVEV, per germline (reference sequence). This CDR3 is CASSYTSGQGASIYNEQFF. CDR3 DNA sequence: TGTGCCAGCAGTTACACCTCGGGACAGGGGGCTTCGATCTACAATGAGCAGTTCTTC.

The rearrangement joins TRBV9 to TRBJ2-3, with D possibly being TRBD2 (6 bases). V gave up 0 bases and J gave up 0 bases, with 8 bases separating them. Germline-derived CDR1 and CDR2 are SGDLS and YYNGEE. The CDR3 length is 15 residues. The CDR3 region has the DNA TGTGCCAGCAGCGTAGGTGCGGGGAGCACAGATACGCAGTATTTT. It yields the protein CASSVGAGSTDTQYF.

A few counts support this clone. The genes are TRBV9 and TRBJ1-3, with a weak D call TRBD1 (5 bases). Germline lookup yields CDR1 SGDLS and CDR2 YYNGEE. This CDR3 comprises 17 residues. V was pared by 3 bases and J by 0 bases, with 16 bases between. The CDR3 sequence is CASSELGGGRSGNTIYF. CDR3 DNA sequence: TGTGCCAGCAGCGAGCTCGGGGGAGGACGCTCTGGAAACACCATATATTTT.

This chain joins TRBV6-1 and TRBJ1-1, with unresolved D. Germline assignment: CDR1 MNHNS and CDR2 SASEGT. The V end was cut by 5 bases, the J end by 6 bases, with 7 bases between. The length of the CDR3 is 11 residues. The CDR3 loop reads CASSQLAEAFF. The CDR3 bases are TGTGCCAGCAGTCAACTGGCTGAAGCTTTCTTT.